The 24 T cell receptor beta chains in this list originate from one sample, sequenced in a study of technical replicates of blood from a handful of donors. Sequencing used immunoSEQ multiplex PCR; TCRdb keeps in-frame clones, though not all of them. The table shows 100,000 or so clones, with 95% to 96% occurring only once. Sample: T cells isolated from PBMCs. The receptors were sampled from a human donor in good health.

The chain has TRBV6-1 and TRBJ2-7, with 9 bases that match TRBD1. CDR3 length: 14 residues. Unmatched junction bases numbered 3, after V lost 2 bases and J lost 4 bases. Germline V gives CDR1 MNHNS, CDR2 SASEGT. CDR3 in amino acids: CASSEYRGPYEQYF. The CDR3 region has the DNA TGTGCCAGCAGTGAATACAGGGGGCCTTACGAGCAGTACTTC.

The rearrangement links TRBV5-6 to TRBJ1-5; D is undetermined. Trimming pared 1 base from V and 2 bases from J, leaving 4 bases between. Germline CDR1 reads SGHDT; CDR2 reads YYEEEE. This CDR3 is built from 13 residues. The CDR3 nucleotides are TGTGCCAGCAGCTTGCGGGGCAATCAGCCCCAGCATTTT. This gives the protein CASSLRGNQPQHF. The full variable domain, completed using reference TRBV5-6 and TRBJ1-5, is DAGVTQSPTHLIKTRGQQVTLRCSPKSGHDTVSWYQQALGQGPQFIFQYYEEEERQRGNFPDRFSGHQFPNYSSELNVNALLLGDSALYLCASSLRGNQPQHFGDGTRLSIL.

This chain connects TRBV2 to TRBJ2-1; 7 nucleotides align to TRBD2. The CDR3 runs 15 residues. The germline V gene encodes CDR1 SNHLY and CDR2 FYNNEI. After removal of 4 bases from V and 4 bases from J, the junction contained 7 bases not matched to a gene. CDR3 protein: CASSAEQREYNEQFF. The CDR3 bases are TGTGCCAGCAGTGCTGAGCAGCGGGAATACAATGAGCAGTTCTTC.

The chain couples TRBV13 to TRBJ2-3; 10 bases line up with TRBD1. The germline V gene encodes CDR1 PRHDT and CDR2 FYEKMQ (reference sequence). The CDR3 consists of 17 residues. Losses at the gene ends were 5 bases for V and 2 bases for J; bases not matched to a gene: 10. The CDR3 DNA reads TGTGCCAGCAGCGGGAGGACAGGGGGTGTTTTCACAGATACGCAGTATTTT. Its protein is CASSGRTGGVFTDTQYF.

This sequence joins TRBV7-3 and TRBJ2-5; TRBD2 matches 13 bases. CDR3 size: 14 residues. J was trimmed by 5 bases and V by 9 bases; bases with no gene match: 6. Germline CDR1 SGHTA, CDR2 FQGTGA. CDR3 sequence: CARPGLAGKETQYF. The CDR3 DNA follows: TGTGCCAGACCGGGACTAGCGGGAAAGGAGACCCAGTACTTC.

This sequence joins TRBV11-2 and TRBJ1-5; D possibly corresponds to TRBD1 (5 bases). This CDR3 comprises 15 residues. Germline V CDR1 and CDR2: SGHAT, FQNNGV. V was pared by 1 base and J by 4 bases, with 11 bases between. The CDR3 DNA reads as TGTGCCAGCAGCTTAGCAGGGTTGGGTAATCAGCCCCAGCATTTT. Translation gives CASSLAGLGNQPQHF.

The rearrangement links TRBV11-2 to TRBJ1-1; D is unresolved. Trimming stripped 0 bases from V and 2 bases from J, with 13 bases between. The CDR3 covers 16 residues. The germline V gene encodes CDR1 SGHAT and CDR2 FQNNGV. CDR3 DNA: TGTGCCAGCAGCTTAGACAGCCCCGGGTTCAACACTGAAGCTTTCTTT. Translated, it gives CASSLDSPGFNTEAFF.

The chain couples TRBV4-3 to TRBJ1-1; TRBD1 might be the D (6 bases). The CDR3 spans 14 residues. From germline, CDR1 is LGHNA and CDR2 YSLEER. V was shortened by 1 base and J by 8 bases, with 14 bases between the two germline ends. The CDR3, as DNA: TGCGCCAGCAGCCAAGTTTTGGCGGACAGAGAAGCTTTCTTT. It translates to CASSQVLADREAFF.

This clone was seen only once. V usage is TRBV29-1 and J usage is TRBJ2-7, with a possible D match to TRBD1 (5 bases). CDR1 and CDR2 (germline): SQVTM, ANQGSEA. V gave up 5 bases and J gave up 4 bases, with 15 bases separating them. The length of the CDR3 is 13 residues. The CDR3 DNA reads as TGCAGCGTTCGCTTAGACAGCCTATACGAGCAGTACTTC. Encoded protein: CSVRLDSLYEQYF.

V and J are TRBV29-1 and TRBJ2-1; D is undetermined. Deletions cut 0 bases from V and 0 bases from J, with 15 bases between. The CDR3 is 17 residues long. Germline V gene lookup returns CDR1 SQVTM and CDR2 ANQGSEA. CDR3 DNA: TGCAGCGTTGAAGAGATAGTCGGGTCGAGCTCCTACAATGAGCAGTTCTTC. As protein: CSVEEIVGSSSYNEQFF.

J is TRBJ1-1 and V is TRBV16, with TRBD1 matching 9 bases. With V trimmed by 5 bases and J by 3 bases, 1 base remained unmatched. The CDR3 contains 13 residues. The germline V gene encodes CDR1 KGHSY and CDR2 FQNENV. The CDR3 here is CASSWDRDTEAFF. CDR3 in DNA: TGTGCCAGCAGCTGGGACAGGGACACTGAAGCTTTCTTT. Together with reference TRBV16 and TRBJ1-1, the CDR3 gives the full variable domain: GEEVAQTPKHLVRGEGQKAKLYCAPIKGHSYVFWYQQVLKNEFKFLISFQNENVFDETGMPKERFSAKCLPNSPCSLEIQATKLEDSAVYFCASSWDRDTEAFFGQGTRLTVV.

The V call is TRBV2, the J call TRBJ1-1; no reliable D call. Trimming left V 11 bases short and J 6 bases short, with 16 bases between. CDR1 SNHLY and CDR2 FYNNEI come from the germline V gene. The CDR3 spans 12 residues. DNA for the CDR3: TGTGCCGGTTTTAACAGTTTCTCTGAAGCTTTCTTT. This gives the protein CAGFNSFSEAFF.

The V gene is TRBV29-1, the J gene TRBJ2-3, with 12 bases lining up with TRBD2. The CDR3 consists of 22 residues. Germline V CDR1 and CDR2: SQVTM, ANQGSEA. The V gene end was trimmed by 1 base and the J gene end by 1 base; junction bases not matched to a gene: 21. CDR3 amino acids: CSVEGVIKAASGRGVGTDTQYF. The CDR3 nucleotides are TGCAGCGTTGAAGGTGTGATTAAAGCGGCTAGCGGGAGGGGCGTCGGCACAGATACGCAGTATTTT.

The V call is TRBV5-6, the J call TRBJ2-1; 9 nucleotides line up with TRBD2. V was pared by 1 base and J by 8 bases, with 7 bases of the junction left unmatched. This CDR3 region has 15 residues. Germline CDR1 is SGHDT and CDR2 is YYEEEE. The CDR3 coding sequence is TGTGCCAGCAGCTTGTCCGGACTAGCGCTCCATGAGCAGTTCTTC. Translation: CASSLSGLALHEQFF. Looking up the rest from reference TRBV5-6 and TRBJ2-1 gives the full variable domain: DAGVTQSPTHLIKTRGQQVTLRCSPKSGHDTVSWYQQALGQGPQFIFQYYEEEERQRGNFPDRFSGHQFPNYSSELNVNALLLGDSALYLCASSLSGLALHEQFFGPGTRLTVL.

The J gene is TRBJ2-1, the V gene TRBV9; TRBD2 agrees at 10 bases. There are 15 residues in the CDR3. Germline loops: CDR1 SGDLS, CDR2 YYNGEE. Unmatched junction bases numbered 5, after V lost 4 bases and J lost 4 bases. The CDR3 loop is CASSPKRGGYNEQFF. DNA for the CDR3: TGTGCCAGCAGCCCTAAGCGGGGGGGATACAATGAGCAGTTCTTC.

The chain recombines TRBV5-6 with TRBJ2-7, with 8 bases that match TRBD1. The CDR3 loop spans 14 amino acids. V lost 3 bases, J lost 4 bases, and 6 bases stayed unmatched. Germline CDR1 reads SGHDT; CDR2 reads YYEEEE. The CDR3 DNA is TGTGCCAGCAGCTCGGGACAGGAGAAATACGAGCAGTACTTC. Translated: CASSSGQEKYEQYF.

Written as DNA, the CDR3 is TGTGCCAGCAGTGTGAATCCGGGACAGCGCTACGAGCAGTACTTC. It specifies CASSVNPGQRYEQYF. The chain employs TRBV6-1 and TRBJ2-7; 7 nucleotides line up with TRBD1. CDR1 and CDR2 from the germline V gene are MNHNS and SASEGT. V was clipped by 4 bases and J by 3 bases; unmatched bases: 9. The CDR3 is made up of 15 amino acids.

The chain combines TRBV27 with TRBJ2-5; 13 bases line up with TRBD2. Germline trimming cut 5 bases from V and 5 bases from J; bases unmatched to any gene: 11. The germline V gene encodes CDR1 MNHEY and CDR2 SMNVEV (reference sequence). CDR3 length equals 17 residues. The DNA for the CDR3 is TGTGCCAGCAGTACCGAGACTAGCGGGAGGTCTCGGGAGACCCAGTACTTC. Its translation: CASSTETSGRSRETQYF.

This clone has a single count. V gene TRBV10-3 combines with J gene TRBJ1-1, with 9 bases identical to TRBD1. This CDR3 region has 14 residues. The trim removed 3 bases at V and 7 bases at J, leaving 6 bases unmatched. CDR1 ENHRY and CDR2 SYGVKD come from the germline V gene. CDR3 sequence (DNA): TGTGCCATCAGTGACGGGGACAGGGTGGGTGAAGCTTTCTTT. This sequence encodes CAISDGDRVGEAFF.

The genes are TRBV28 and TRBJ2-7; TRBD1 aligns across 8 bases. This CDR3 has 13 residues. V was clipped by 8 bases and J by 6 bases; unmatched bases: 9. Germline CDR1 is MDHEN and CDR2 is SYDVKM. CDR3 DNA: TGTGCCAGCCGCAGGACAGGGACAGCCGAGCAGTACTTC. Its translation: CASRRTGTAEQYF.

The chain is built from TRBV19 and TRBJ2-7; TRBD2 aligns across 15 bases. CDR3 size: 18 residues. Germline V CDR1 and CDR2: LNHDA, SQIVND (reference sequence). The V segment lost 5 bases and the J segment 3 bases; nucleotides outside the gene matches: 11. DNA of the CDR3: TGTGCCAGTAGTCGGACTAGCGGGAGGGCGCAATGGAGCTACGAGCAGTACTTC. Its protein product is CASSRTSGRAQWSYEQYF. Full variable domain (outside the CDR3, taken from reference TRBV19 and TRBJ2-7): DGGITQSPKYLFRKEGQNVTLSCEQNLNHDAMYWYRQDPGQGLRLIYYSQIVNDFQKGDIAEGYSVSREKKESFPLTVTSAQKNPTAFYLCASSRTSGRAQWSYEQYFGPGTRLTVT.

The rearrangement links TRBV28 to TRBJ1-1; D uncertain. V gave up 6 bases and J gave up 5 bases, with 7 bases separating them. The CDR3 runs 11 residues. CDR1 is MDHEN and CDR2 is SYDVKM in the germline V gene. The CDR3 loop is CASRSTTEAFF. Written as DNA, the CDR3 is TGTGCCAGCAGGTCGACTACTGAAGCTTTCTTT.

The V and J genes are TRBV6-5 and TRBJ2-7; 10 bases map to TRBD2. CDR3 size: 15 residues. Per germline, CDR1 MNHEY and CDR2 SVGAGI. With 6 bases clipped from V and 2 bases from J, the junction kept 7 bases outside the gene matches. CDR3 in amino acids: CASSETSGPTYEQYF. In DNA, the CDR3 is TGTGCCAGCAGCGAGACTAGCGGGCCTACCTACGAGCAGTACTTC.

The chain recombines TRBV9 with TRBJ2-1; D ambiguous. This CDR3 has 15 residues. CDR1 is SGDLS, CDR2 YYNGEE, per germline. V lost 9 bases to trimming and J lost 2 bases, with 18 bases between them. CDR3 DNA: TGTGCCACCAGGAAGGAGAGGAACACCTACAATGAGCAGTTCTTC. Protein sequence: CATRKERNTYNEQFF.